The next 26 T cell receptor beta chains were all read from a single sample in a study of blood T cells in healthy people across ages. A second PCR of about 7 to 12 cycles used a sample-barcoded 5' primer and a J-beta primer mix. Using its own MiXCR run on the 5' RACE reads, TCRdb lists one record per CDR3 protein. The sample holds more than 1,000,000 distinct CDR3 sequences, around 27% seen once. The same sample was also used in a study of T cells of mothers and their children.

Material: blood. These TCRs come from a girl aged 2 to 9 in good health.

The genes are TRBV4-3 and TRBJ2-1; unclear D gene. Germline values: CDR1 LGHNA, CDR2 YSLEER. This CDR3 is 12 amino acids long. The V gene lost 1 base and the J gene lost 8 bases, with 6 bases spanning the gap. CDR3 sequence reads: CASSQGRHEQFF. As DNA, the CDR3 is TGCGCCAGCAGCCAAGGGCGTCATGAGCAGTTCTTC.

The chain recombines TRBV5-1 with TRBJ2-2; 8 nucleotides agree with TRBD2. V was clipped by 0 bases and J by 3 bases; unmatched bases: 1. Germline loops: CDR1 SGHRS, CDR2 YFSETQ. The CDR3 is made up of 15 amino acids. The CDR3 nucleotides read TGCGCCAGCAGCTTGGAAGCGGGAGACACCGGGGAGCTGTTTTTT. Protein: CASSLEAGDTGELFF.

This clonotype appeared a few times. The rearrangement joins TRBV7-9 to TRBJ1-4; no firm D call. This CDR3 region has 16 residues. Germline CDR1 and CDR2: SEHNR and FQNEAQ (reference sequence). V lost 1 base and J lost 7, with 16 bases in between. The CDR3 loop reads CASSLVSAVGGEKLFF. The CDR3 coding sequence is TGTGCCAGCAGCTTAGTTTCGGCGGTTGGTGGTGAAAAACTGTTTTTT.

J is TRBJ1-1 and V is TRBV5-1; D is possibly TRBD1 (5 bases). Trimming removed 0 bases at V and 4 bases at J, with 13 bases between. The CDR3 runs 15 residues. CDR1 SGHRS and CDR2 YFSETQ come from the germline V gene. The CDR3 bases are TGCGCCAGCAGCTTGGGGGATGGGGGAGGCACTGAAGCTTTCTTT. Translated: CASSLGDGGGTEAFF.

This clonotype has just a few counts. The chain couples TRBV11-2 to TRBJ2-3, with D perhaps TRBD1 or TRBD2 (5 bases each). CDR1 is SGHAT and CDR2 is FQNNGV in the germline V gene. The CDR3 runs 15 residues. Trimming shortened V by 0 bases and J by 6 bases, and 13 bases separated the two germline ends. CDR3 protein: CASSLDRGRLDTQYF. As DNA, the CDR3 is TGTGCCAGCAGCTTAGATCGGGGCCGTCTTGATACGCAGTATTTT.

About this clonotype: Compared with germline, one end of the junction differs, possibly owing to a read error. The chain is built from TRBV28 and TRBJ2-3; D uncertain. The germline V gene encodes CDR1 MDHEN and CDR2 SYDVKM. This CDR3 region has 15 residues. CDR3 DNA: TGTGCCAGCAGTTTCGGCACGTACCGCACAGCTACGCAGTATTTT. Protein product: CASSFGTYRTATQYF.

A few counts support this clonotype. The rearrangement links TRBV7-2 to TRBJ1-1, with D tentatively TRBD1 (5 bases). V lost 6 bases, J lost 1 base, and 12 bases lay in between. The germline CDR1 and CDR2 sequences are SGHTA and FQGNSA. The length of the CDR3 is 14 residues. CDR3 sequence (DNA): TGTGCCAGCAGACTCGGACAAACGAACACTGAAGCTTTCTTT. Amino acids: CASRLGQTNTEAFF.

The chain joins TRBV12-3 or TRBV12-4 to TRBJ2-7; D is perhaps TRBD2 (7 bases). The CDR3 extends over 15 amino acids. V lost 3 bases and J lost 0, with 12 bases in between. This CDR3 is CASSLSGGPSYEQYF. CDR3 coding DNA: TGTGCCAGCAGTTTGTCCGGGGGGCCCTCCTACGAGCAGTACTTC.

This clonotype has just a few counts. V gene TRBV5-1 combines with J gene TRBJ2-7, with D hard to call. The length of the CDR3 is 15 residues. V dropped 2 bases and J dropped 3 bases, with 15 bases sitting between them. In germline, CDR1 is SGHRS, CDR2 YFSETQ. The CDR3 sequence is CASSLRIGTGYEQYF. CDR3 DNA: TGCGCCAGCAGCTTAAGAATTGGTACCGGCTACGAGCAGTACTTC.

This clonotype came up a few times. This rearrangement joins TRBV6-5 to TRBJ2-7; D is unclear. The V and J ends lost 6 bases and 4 bases respectively, with 16 bases between them. From germline, CDR1 is MNHEY and CDR2 SVGAGI. The CDR3 runs to 14 residues. The CDR3 DNA sequence: TGTGCCAGCAGCCCGGTGAAGGGATTGTACGAGCAGTACTTC. Translating gives CASSPVKGLYEQYF.

The rearrangement uses TRBV20-1 and TRBJ2-3; D not certain. V lost 0 bases and J lost 5, with 12 bases in between. Per the germline V gene, CDR1 is DFQATT and CDR2 is SNEGSKA (reference sequence). CDR3 length equals 14 residues. The CDR3 bases are TGCAGTGCTAGAGAGTTCGGGTGGGGAGATACGCAGTATTTT. Translating gives CSAREFGWGDTQYF.

The chain recombines TRBV29-1 with TRBJ2-5; weak D call: TRBD1 (5 bases). CDR1 is SQVTM and CDR2 is ANQGSEA in the germline V gene. The V and J ends lost 0 bases and 5 bases respectively, with 13 bases between them. CDR3 length: 14 amino acids. The CDR3 region has the DNA TGCAGCGTTGAAGATGGGGCGGAGAGGGAGACCCAGTACTTC. It specifies CSVEDGAERETQYF.

The rearrangement joins TRBV5-1 to TRBJ2-7, with 11 nucleotides matching TRBD2. Germline assignment: CDR1 SGHRS and CDR2 YFSETQ. The CDR3 contains 15 residues. Trimming at V came to 5 bases and at J to 3 bases, leaving 7 bases not matched to a gene. The CDR3 DNA reads as TGCGCCAGCAGACTAGCGGGAGACGGGCTCTACGAGCAGTACTTC. It yields the protein CASRLAGDGLYEQYF.

V usage is TRBV7-8 and J usage is TRBJ2-7; D is unresolved. The germline gives CDR1 SGHVS, CDR2 FQNEAQ. This CDR3 comprises 15 residues. V lost 1 base and J 2 bases, leaving 12 bases between the germline ends. DNA for the CDR3: TGTGCCAGCAGCTTAGACTTTGTACAGACCTACGAGCAGTACTTC. This translates into CASSLDFVQTYEQYF.

The chain carries TRBV28 and TRBJ2-7; D gene uncertain. Germline lookup yields CDR1 MDHEN and CDR2 SYDVKM. V lost 8 bases and J 3 bases, leaving 14 bases between the germline ends. This CDR3 region has 13 residues. The CDR3 bases are TGTGCCAGCGGCGAAGCCGGGCGCTACGAGCAGTACTTC. Amino acid sequence: CASGEAGRYEQYF.

The chain carries TRBV7-8 and TRBJ2-1; weak D call: TRBD1 (6 bases). The J call may not be correct, given that the DNA end is closer to TRBJ2-7. The CDR3 is 14 residues long. CDR1 SGHVS and CDR2 FQNEAQ come from the germline V gene. Here the CDR3 reads CASSLLARGYEQYF. CDR3 nucleotides: TGTGCCAGCAGCTTATTGGCCAGGGGCTACGAGCAGTACTTC.

The chain links TRBV20-1 to TRBJ1-2; D gene unclear. This CDR3 is 9 amino acids long. Per the germline V gene, CDR1 is DFQATT and CDR2 is SNEGSKA (reference sequence). The germline V and J ends were trimmed by 8 bases and 8 bases, with 9 bases remaining between them. For the CDR3, the DNA is TGCAGTCCAGGCGGGGGCTACACCTTC. Protein sequence: CSPGGGYTF.

This clonotype was seen a few times. Here the CDR3 reads CATSRRGMNTGELFF. The CDR3 nucleotides are TGTGCCACCAGCAGACGAGGAATGAACACCGGGGAGCTGTTTTTT. The chain links TRBV15 to TRBJ2-2; no clear D. CDR3 length: 15 amino acids. V was cut by 2 bases and J by 1 base, with 8 bases left in between. Per the germline V gene, CDR1 is LNHNV and CDR2 is YYDKDF (reference sequence).

Only a few counts were recorded for this clonotype. The chain has TRBV20-1 and TRBJ2-5; 11 nucleotides line up with TRBD2. Germline trimming cut 4 bases from V and 5 bases from J; bases unmatched to any gene: 9. Germline V lookup: CDR1 DFQATT, CDR2 SNEGSKA (reference sequence). This CDR3 comprises 15 residues. As DNA, the CDR3 is TGCAGTGCTACCCAACTAGCGGGGGTCGGCGAGACCCAGTACTTC. It yields the protein CSATQLAGVGETQYF.

This clonotype was picked up one time. This sequence joins TRBV20-1 and TRBJ2-3; D is unclear. CDR1 and CDR2 (germline): DFQATT, SNEGSKA (reference sequence). V lost 4 bases, J lost 1 base, and 6 bases lay in between. CDR3 length: 12 amino acids. The CDR3 sequence: CSAILRTDTQYF. CDR3 DNA: TGCAGTGCTATTCTCCGCACAGATACGCAGTATTTT.

The sample holds a few counts of this clonotype. The genes are TRBV12-5 and TRBJ1-1; 7 bases map to TRBD1. The germline gives CDR1 LGHNT, CDR2 FRNRAP. Trimming took 1 base from V and 2 from J; bases not matched to a gene: 4. This CDR3 is 15 amino acids long. The DNA of the CDR3 is TGTGCTAGTGGTTTGGGGGGACAGATTAACACTGAAGCTTTCTTT. Translated: CASGLGGQINTEAFF.

Only a few counts were recorded for this clonotype. This sequence joins TRBV4-1 and TRBJ2-1; TRBD2 matches at 10 bases. V was clipped by 2 bases and J by 9 bases; unmatched bases: 13. The germline V gene encodes CDR1 MGHRA and CDR2 YSYEKL. This CDR3 spans 17 amino acids. The CDR3 reads CASSQPGLALLGGEQFF. In DNA, the CDR3 is TGCGCCAGCAGCCAACCGGGACTAGCGCTACTAGGGGGTGAGCAGTTCTTC.

V and J are TRBV29-1 and TRBJ2-5; 9 bases map to TRBD2. Trimming at V came to 7 bases and at J to 3 bases, leaving 6 bases not matched to a gene. The CDR3 has 13 residues. Germline V lookup: CDR1 SQVTM, CDR2 ANQGSEA. Here the CDR3 DNA reads TGCAGCGGCGACTTAGCGGGAGAAGAGACCCAGTACTTC. The encoded protein is CSGDLAGEETQYF.

This clonotype showed up just a few times. V and J are TRBV29-1 and TRBJ2-2, with D tentatively TRBD1 (6 bases). V lost 6 bases to trimming and J lost 3 bases, with 11 bases between them. Germline V lookup: CDR1 SQVTM, CDR2 ANQGSEA. CDR3 length: 13 residues. The CDR3 DNA follows: TGCAGCGTCCGGGACACCTACACCGGGGAGCTGTTTTTT. Translating gives CSVRDTYTGELFF.

The chain carries TRBV20-1 and TRBJ2-5, with D perhaps matching TRBD1 (5 bases). The last part of the DNA fits TRBJ2-1 better; the J call may be wrong. Germline V gene sequence: CDR1 DFQATT, CDR2 SNEGSKA (reference sequence). There are 16 residues in the CDR3. The DNA of the CDR3 is TGCAGTGCTAGAGATCTTCTAGGGGCGGATTTAAATGAGCAGTTCTTC. This translates into CSARDLLGADLNEQFF.

The gene calls are TRBV20-1 and TRBJ2-7; maybe TRBD2 (5 bases). The germline CDR1 and CDR2 sequences are DFQATT and SNEGSKA (reference sequence). The CDR3 loop spans 17 amino acids. The ends were cut back, 1 base at V and 6 bases at J, with 25 bases in the middle. CDR3 DNA: TGCAGTGCTAGAGGACTGAAGACGGGCTCCGACCGGGGCGAGCAGTACTTC. Amino acids: CSARGLKTGSDRGEQYF.